This T cell receptor beta chain was recovered during a study of T cells in Graves' hyperthyroidism and ophthalmopathy (dated by TCRdb to about 2019). Looking at the study overall: Peripheral blood samples were taken at the time of initial diagnosis, prior to any treatment. A discovery cohort of approximately 97 patients, 43 with Graves' ophthalmopathy and 55 to 60 with stable Graves' hyperthyroidism, was used to find distinguishing TCR V-J signatures. Whether ophthalmopathy could be predicted prospectively was tested in an independent validation cohort made up of some 20 hyperthyroidism patients plus 17 patients who later progressed to ophthalmopathy. The 80 to 100 discovery patients were randomly divided into training and test sets at a 7:3 ratio. In roughly six Graves' hyperthyroidism patients, the study also compared T-cell repertoires from thyroid tissue with T-cell repertoires from blood. Once sampling was done, hyperthyroidism patients were given methimazole at a starting dose of 30 mg daily, whereas ophthalmopathy patients were given high-dose intravenous methylprednisolone. The paper describes TCR Vbeta CDR3 sequencing of 135 peripheral blood samples, made up of 43 ophthalmopathy patients, roughly 72 hyperthyroidism patients and 17 progressor patients. Overall study outcomes, separate from this receptor: Ophthalmopathy was separated from stable hyperthyroidism by a 13 V-J signature model, with roughly 88% sensitivity and about 81% specificity obtained in cross-validation and 80%/75% obtained in testing. Sample size was not statistically predetermined, and blinding of investigators to group allocation was not performed. In validation, the model predicted progression to ophthalmopathy with approximately 71% sensitivity and roughly 75% specificity, a median of 6.5 months before onset. Most expanded thyroid clonotypes (frequency above 0.001) were also detected in blood, suggesting blood repertoires may reflect thyroid immune responses.

The CDR3, cysteine through phenylalanine, is 16 amino acids long. The DNA shown is the 48-base CDR3, in frame from base 1. Trimming costs V 8 bases and J 2 bases, and their ends lie 19 bases apart. Sequences MDHEN (CDR1) and SYDVKM (CDR2) are obtained from the germline V gene. This clonotype was recorded many times. Its recognized antigen is unknown. Base qualities were left out, and no much larger clone turns up one base away. Hyperthyroidism patients were newly diagnosed, with disease duration under 2 months, and aged 18 to 65 years. Any patient with an uncontrolled infection, another autoimmune disease, pregnancy or lactation was excluded. Clinical symptoms, serum thyroxine and TRAb, thyroid ultrasound, and orbital computed tomography formed the basis for the diagnoses. Blood from progressor patients was collected at the time of first diagnosis with hyperthyroidism, before any ophthalmopathy symptoms had appeared. Ficoll-Paque density gradient centrifugation was used to isolate PBMCs from around 10 ml of fresh peripheral blood. Progressor patients were first diagnosed with Graves' hyperthyroidism and then developed ophthalmopathy during follow-up. Total RNA was extracted using Trizol reagent, and RNA quality was assessed on an Agilent 2100 Bioanalyzer.

The TCR beta CDR3 regions were amplified from RNA transcripts. For the first round of RT-PCR on the TCR CDR3, the HTBI primer set was used together with the Qiagen OneStep RT-PCR kit. Libraries were constructed in a second round of multiplex PCR, after which size selection and purification were carried out. Libraries were sequenced paired-end with 100 bp reads on an Illumina HiSeq2000. The authors' pipeline ran thus. Raw data were processed with SOAPnuke, discarding reads with adapters, uncalled bases, mean Phred below 15, or no exact constant-primer or identifier match. COPE v1.2.5 was used to merge the high-quality paired reads, and each unique nucleotide sequence was defined as a clonotype. MiTCR v1.1 was used to align the clonotypes against IMGT TRBV, TRBD and TRBJ reference segments. The analysis was restricted to V-J combinations with a frequency above 0.0001, which together covered approximately 99% of the repertoires. The TCS score was defined as F50 (clonal expansion) divided by E x V (chaos), with BLOSUM62-based TCRdist calculated between CDR3 peptides within each V-J. Welch's t-statistics and random forest reduced 500 to 550 V-J features to roughly 13, which were used in a naive Bayes classifier (R e1071). In TCRdb, the public reads were trimmed at Q25 with fastp and aligned with MiXCR, with productive beta chains retained. Every entry covers one CDR3 protein and lists the most common genes and DNA from its rows. V and J calls and clone size were set by TCRdb, not the authors. A total of under 300,000 distinct CDR3 sequences appear in this sample, roughly 15% of them only once. The ten largest clones represent 13% of the sample.

The sequencing sample was made of blood. This clonotype originated in a woman between 35 and 50 years old with Graves' hyperthyroidism that later progressed to Graves' ophthalmopathy. The chain links TRBV28 with TRBJ1-3; D gene: possibly TRBD1, on 5 matching bases. The DNA is TGTGCCAGCCGGGAGTGGGGGGAGGTGGCTGGAAACACCATATATTTT. Translated, it reads CASREWGEVAGNTIYF.